Following are 26 T cell receptor beta chains from one sample sequenced in a study of shared clonotypes between healthy human individuals. Assay: immunoSEQ multiplex PCR; the TCRdb copy retains only in-frame clones and omits some. The sample yields 2.3 million or so clones, 85% to 95% seen once. Sequenced input: naive CD4+ T cells from PBMCs. As for subset: CD45RA+ positively selected. The source of these receptors is a man in his late teens or twenties in good health. Some clones in this sample may be carry-over from other donors' samples.

V and J are TRBV6-1 and TRBJ2-7; no clear D. In germline, CDR1 is MNHNS, CDR2 SASEGT. Trimming took 4 bases from V and 2 from J, leaving 12 bases between them. The CDR3 sequence is 14 residues long. For the CDR3, the DNA is TGTGCCAGCAGTGGACAAACCGACACCTACGAGCAGTACTTC. This sequence encodes CASSGQTDTYEQYF.

The V and J genes are TRBV7-9 and TRBJ2-1; D perhaps matches TRBD2 (5 bases). The CDR3 is made up of 14 amino acids. Trimming pared 3 bases from V and 7 bases from J, leaving 13 bases between. Germline V CDR1 and CDR2: SEHNR, FQNEAQ (reference sequence). CDR3 loop: CASSFTGNSNEQFF. CDR3 DNA sequence: TGTGCCAGCAGCTTTACCGGGAATAGTAATGAGCAGTTCTTC.

This chain connects TRBV4-3 to TRBJ1-2; D is possibly TRBD1 (6 bases). The CDR3 is 16 amino acids. The V and J ends lost 0 bases and 1 base respectively, with 12 bases between them. Germline V gene data show CDR1 as LGHNA and CDR2 as YSLEER. CDR3 nucleotides: TGCGCCAGCAGCCAAGATTCGACAGGCTATAACTATGGCTACACCTTC. Translated, it gives CASSQDSTGYNYGYTF.

The rearrangement uses TRBV28 and TRBJ2-2; D call uncertain. The ends were cut back, 8 bases at V and 1 base at J, with 8 bases in the middle. Germline CDR1 and CDR2: MDHEN and SYDVKM. This CDR3 comprises 13 residues. The CDR3 bases are TGTGCCAGCCTCACCGGGAACACCGGGGAGCTGTTTTTT. Its protein is CASLTGNTGELFF.

The CDR3 here is CASSLWGAGDRQPQHF. DNA of the CDR3: TGTGCCAGCAGCTTATGGGGGGCAGGGGATCGACAGCCCCAGCATTTT. The chain joins TRBV7-9 to TRBJ1-5; TRBD1 might be the D (6 bases). The ends were cut back, 2 bases at V and 7 bases at J, with 18 bases in the middle. CDR1 and CDR2 (germline): SEHNR, FQNEAQ (reference sequence). The CDR3 has 16 residues.

V and J are TRBV19 and TRBJ2-7; 7 bases match TRBD2. The germline CDR1 and CDR2 sequences are LNHDA and SQIVND (reference sequence). This CDR3 is 15 amino acids long. V was pared by 5 bases and J by 2 bases, with 9 bases of the junction left unmatched. The CDR3 DNA reads TGTGCCAGTAGTTCGGCTAGCGGAGCTACCTACGAGCAGTACTTC. This translates into CASSSASGATYEQYF.

This clone has a single count. This chain connects TRBV2 to TRBJ1-2; D is uncertain. Between the trimmed V and J ends, which lost 6 bases and 5 bases, there was a span of 7 bases. Germline V gene sequence: CDR1 SNHLY, CDR2 FYNNEI. The CDR3 totals 11 residues. The CDR3: CASRLGYGYTF. The CDR3, as DNA: TGTGCCAGCAGGTTGGGGTATGGCTACACCTTC. Filled out from reference TRBV2 and TRBJ1-2, the complete variable domain reads EPEVTQTPSHQVTQMGQEVILRCVPISNHLYFYWYRQILGQKVEFLVSFYNNEISEKSEIFDDQFSVERPDGSNFTLKIRSTKLEDSAMYFCASRLGYGYTFGSGTRLTVV.

V usage is TRBV5-6 and J usage is TRBJ2-7; unclear D gene. CDR1 SGHDT and CDR2 YYEEEE come from the germline V gene. V lost 6 bases and J 5 bases, leaving 18 bases between the germline ends. This CDR3 has 14 amino acids. The CDR3 sequence: CASTLKVVINEQYF. CDR3 DNA: TGTGCCAGCACCCTTAAGGTGGTCATCAACGAGCAGTACTTC.

The CDR3 region is CASTSGTGEQYF. CDR3 coding DNA: TGTGCCAGCACGTCAGGGACAGGCGAGCAGTACTTC. The chain couples TRBV2 to TRBJ2-7; TRBD1 aligns across 8 bases. This CDR3 spans 12 amino acids. The trim removed 7 bases at V and 6 bases at J, leaving 5 bases unmatched. CDR1 is SNHLY and CDR2 is FYNNEI in the germline V gene.

This chain connects TRBV6-6 to TRBJ1-1; D ambiguous. Trimming removed 6 bases at V and 2 bases at J, with 16 bases between. The CDR3 runs 15 residues. CDR1 is MNHNY and CDR2 is SVGAGI in the germline V gene (reference sequence). CDR3: CASRGLTVQNTEAFF. The CDR3 bases are TGTGCCAGCAGAGGATTAACAGTTCAAAACACTGAAGCTTTCTTT.

On this clone: Other DNA sequences within the sample encode an identical CDR3. This chain connects TRBV5-1 to TRBJ2-7; 8 nucleotides agree with TRBD1. The junction had 4 bases not matched to a gene; V was cut back by 4 bases and J by 1 base. CDR3 length: 14 residues. CDR1 is SGHRS and CDR2 is YFSETQ in the germline V gene. The CDR3 is CASSPGQGSYEQYF. In nucleotides, the CDR3 is TGCGCCAGCAGCCCAGGACAGGGATCCTACGAGCAGTACTTC. The whole variable domain, remainder taken from reference TRBV5-1 and TRBJ2-7, is KAGVTQTPRYLIKTRGQQVTLSCSPISGHRSVSWYQQTPGQGLQFLFEYFSETQRNKGNFPGRFSGRQFSNSRSEMNVSTLELGDSALYLCASSPGQGSYEQYFGPGTRLTVT.

The CDR3: CASSEAGSVSEQYF. Here the CDR3 DNA reads TGTGCCAGCAGTGAAGCGGGCTCCGTCTCCGAGCAGTACTTC. The J gene is TRBJ2-7, the V gene TRBV6-1; D gene ambiguous. From germline, CDR1 is MNHNS and CDR2 SASEGT. There are 14 residues in the CDR3. Trimming removed 0 bases from V and 6 bases from J, with 12 bases in between.

The chain is built from TRBV5-1 and TRBJ2-1; 10 bases are shared with TRBD2. In germline, CDR1 is SGHRS, CDR2 YFSETQ. This CDR3 is 15 amino acids long. Trimming removed 7 bases from V and 0 bases from J; junction bases left unmatched: 4. CDR3 DNA: TGCGCCAGCTTCCTAGCGGGAGCCTCCTACAATGAGCAGTTCTTC. As protein: CASFLAGASYNEQFF.

V usage is TRBV5-1 and J usage is TRBJ2-3; tentatively, D is TRBD1 (5 bases). With 1 base removed from V and 0 bases from J, the gap between germline ends came to 12 bases. CDR1 and CDR2 (germline): SGHRS, YFSETQ. The CDR3 has 16 amino acids. The CDR3, as DNA: TGCGCCAGCAGCTTGTTCTCCAGGGCAAGCACAGATACGCAGTATTTT. This gives the protein CASSLFSRASTDTQYF.

The chain uses TRBV4-1 and TRBJ2-7; D ambiguous. V lost 8 bases, J lost 6 bases, and 17 bases lay in between. The CDR3 consists of 13 residues. Germline CDR1 is MGHRA and CDR2 is YSYEKL. The CDR3 sequence is CASSPDPLGEQYF. Here the CDR3 DNA reads TGCGCCAGCTCGCCGGATCCCTTAGGCGAGCAGTACTTC.

The chain uses TRBV19 and TRBJ1-5, with D possibly TRBD1 on 5 matching bases. The CDR3 totals 15 residues. The ends were cut back, 5 bases at V and 3 bases at J, with 14 bases in the middle. The V gene's germline CDR1 is LNHDA and CDR2 SQIVND (reference sequence). CDR3 loop: CASSWDQTDNQPQHF. The DNA of the CDR3 is TGTGCCAGTAGTTGGGACCAAACGGACAATCAGCCCCAGCATTTT.

Regarding this clone: This sample includes further DNA sequences coding for the same CDR3. The CDR3 nucleotides read TGTGCCAGCAGTTACCGAGGGGTAAACACTGAAGCTTTCTTT. This gives the protein CASSYRGVNTEAFF. The chain combines TRBV6-5 with TRBJ1-1, with D possibly being TRBD1 (5 bases). CDR3 length: 14 amino acids. The V and J ends lost 2 bases and 2 bases respectively, with 9 bases between them. Per germline, CDR1 MNHEY and CDR2 SVGAGI.

The CDR3 nucleotides are TGTGCCTGGACTAGCGGGAGGGCCACAGATACGCAGTATTTT. Protein product: CAWTSGRATDTQYF. The genes are TRBV30 and TRBJ2-3, with 12 positions matching TRBD2. Germline CDR1 reads GTSNPN; CDR2 reads SVGIG (reference sequence). This CDR3 spans 14 amino acids. V shed 4 bases and J 2 bases; nucleotides not matched to a gene: 1.

Turning to this clone: This sample also contains other DNA sequences that code for the same CDR3. V gene TRBV4-2 combines with J gene TRBJ2-1, with 8 bases fitting TRBD2. The V gene's germline CDR1 is LGHNA and CDR2 YNFKEQ. Trimming removed 0 bases from V and 3 bases from J; junction bases left unmatched: 4. The CDR3 sequence is 16 residues long. Here the CDR3 reads CASSQEGLAGYNEQFF. The DNA of the CDR3 is TGTGCCAGCAGCCAAGAGGGCCTAGCGGGCTACAATGAGCAGTTCTTC.

The chain carries TRBV20-1 and TRBJ2-1; no reliable D call. Germline CDR1 is DFQATT and CDR2 is SNEGSKA (reference sequence). The CDR3 contains 11 residues. Written as DNA, the CDR3 is TGCAGCGGCACCGAGAGTAGCGAGCAGTTCTTC. Translation gives CSGTESSEQFF.

The chain has TRBV7-3 and TRBJ2-1, with 7 bases fitting TRBD2. Germline CDR1 and CDR2: SGHTA and FQGTGA. CDR3 length equals 15 residues. V lost 1 base and J lost 5; bases outside the gene matches: 5. CDR3 DNA sequence: TGTGCCAGCAGCTTAAACCGACTAGCAAACAATGAGCAGTTCTTC. It codes for CASSLNRLANNEQFF.

J is TRBJ1-4 and V is TRBV28; D gene ambiguous. Germline V CDR1 and CDR2: MDHEN, SYDVKM. The CDR3 is made up of 13 amino acids. The ends were cut back, 5 bases at V and 10 bases at J, with 14 bases in the middle. The CDR3 bases are TGTGCCAGCAGTGAGACTGGCGGTCCAAAACTGTTTTTT. Translation: CASSETGGPKLFF.

This rearrangement joins TRBV4-1 to TRBJ2-7; 7 bases are a match to TRBD1. V shed 4 bases, J shed 0 bases, and the junction held 12 bases outside the gene matches. Looked up from germline, CDR1 is MGHRA and CDR2 is YSYEKL. The CDR3 loop spans 17 amino acids. CDR3 protein: CASSPLRGGQTSYEQYF. The CDR3 nucleotides read TGCGCCAGCAGCCCATTACGAGGGGGACAGACCTCCTACGAGCAGTACTTC.

This clone is a singleton in its sample. The V and J genes are TRBV29-1 and TRBJ2-3, with unresolved D. The ends were cut back, 6 bases at V and 4 bases at J, with 11 bases in the middle. Germline CDR1 SQVTM, CDR2 ANQGSEA. This CDR3 has 12 residues. In nucleotides, the CDR3 is TGCAGCGTGACGGCGTCCGCAGATACGCAGTATTTT. Its protein is CSVTASADTQYF.

The CDR3 nucleotides read TGTGCCAGTAGTATAGATGGGCGGGGAACGGATGGCTACACCTTC. As protein: CASSIDGRGTDGYTF. The chain recombines TRBV19 with TRBJ1-2, with D hard to call. The length of the CDR3 is 15 residues. Germline values: CDR1 LNHDA, CDR2 SQIVND (reference sequence). Trimming took off 0 bases at V and 6 bases at J, with 14 bases between the two ends.

As concerns this clone: The same CDR3 can be traced to other DNA sequences in this sample. This sequence joins TRBV6-1 and TRBJ2-7; D is uncertain. This CDR3 spans 12 amino acids. The germline V and J ends were trimmed by 2 bases and 2 bases, with 4 bases remaining between them. Germline values: CDR1 MNHNS, CDR2 SASEGT. CDR3 sequence reads: CASSELAYEQYF. CDR3 DNA sequence: TGTGCCAGCAGTGAATTAGCCTACGAGCAGTACTTC.